These 10 T cell receptor beta chains share one sample of origin, sequenced in a study of blood T cell repertoires in COVID-19. Using immunoSEQ multiplex PCR, the repertoire was profiled, and TCRdb retains in-frame clones only, with some absent. The data hold roughly 100,000 clones, with about 91% observed a single time. Sequenced: peripheral blood. Receptors originate from a human donor in a cohort sampled during active COVID-19.

The J gene is TRBJ2-3, the V gene TRBV24-1; 9 nucleotides match TRBD1. The CDR3 contains 15 residues. Per the germline V gene, CDR1 is KGHDR and CDR2 is SFDVKD. Trimming removed 7 bases from V and 4 bases from J; junction bases left unmatched: 8. The CDR3 coding sequence is TGTGCCACCAGCAACACAGGGGGCCGCCCAGATACGCAGTATTTT. It specifies CATSNTGGRPDTQYF.

Here the CDR3 DNA reads TGCAGTGCTAGTCCCGGGACAGGGGGCTGGAGTCGCTACAATGAGCAGTTCTTC. Its protein product is CSASPGTGGWSRYNEQFF. The chain joins TRBV20-1 to TRBJ2-1, with 12 bases fitting TRBD1. Germline V gene sequence: CDR1 DFQATT, CDR2 SNEGSKA (reference sequence). The V gene end was trimmed by 3 bases and the J gene end by 3 bases; junction bases not matched to a gene: 12. The CDR3 contains 18 residues.

Concerning this clone: This same CDR3 is encoded by further DNA sequences in the sample. V usage is TRBV6-5 and J usage is TRBJ1-2; 10 nucleotides match TRBD1. With 0 bases clipped from V and 4 bases from J, the junction kept 5 bases outside the gene matches. The CDR3 contains 16 residues. Germline CDR1 and CDR2: MNHEY and SVGAGI. CDR3 DNA sequence: TGTGCCAGCAGTTACTCGAGGACAGGGGGAGGCTATGGCTACACCTTC. Its protein product is CASSYSRTGGGYGYTF.

The chain links TRBV18 to TRBJ1-2; D may be TRBD1 (5 bases). From germline, CDR1 is KGHSH and CDR2 LQKENI. V lost 3 bases and J 7 bases, leaving 15 bases between the germline ends. The CDR3 extends over 14 amino acids. CDR3 region: CASSPGDQGGGYTF. The CDR3 nucleotides are TGTGCCAGCTCACCGGGCGACCAGGGTGGTGGCTACACCTTC.

The chain carries TRBV3-1 (or the pseudogene TRBV3-2) and TRBJ2-1; perhaps TRBD2 as D (5 bases). Germline V gives CDR1 LGHDT, CDR2 YNNKEL (reference sequence). CDR3 length: 15 amino acids. Between the trimmed V and J ends, which lost 5 bases and 0 bases, there was a span of 11 bases. The CDR3, as DNA: TGTGCCAGCAGCGTACTAGGGAGCTCCTACAATGAGCAGTTCTTC. This sequence encodes CASSVLGSSYNEQFF.

The rearrangement links TRBV20-1 to TRBJ1-1; D is unclear. The germline gives CDR1 DFQATT, CDR2 SNEGSKA (reference sequence). V lost 5 bases to trimming and J lost 6 bases, with 7 bases between them. This CDR3 region has 10 residues. Written as DNA, the CDR3 is TGCAGTGCTCGACGGGCTGAAGCTTTCTTT. It translates to CSARRAEAFF.

This chain links TRBV3-1 (or the pseudogene TRBV3-2) with TRBJ2-2, with D possibly being TRBD2 (6 bases). Germline V gives CDR1 LGHDT, CDR2 YNNKEL (reference sequence). Trimming cost V 2 bases and J 1 base, with 8 bases left between them. The CDR3 has 15 amino acids. CDR3 in amino acids: CASSQQRVNTGELFF. The CDR3 DNA is TGTGCCAGCAGCCAACAGCGGGTGAACACCGGGGAGCTGTTTTTT.

The V call is TRBV5-5, the J call TRBJ2-1, with 16 bases that match TRBD2. The CDR3 loop spans 17 amino acids. The germline V gene has CDR1 SGHKS and CDR2 YYEKEE (reference sequence). J lost 8 bases, V lost 0 bases, and 5 bases had no gene match. The CDR3 DNA sequence: TGTGCCAGCAGCTTGGTTGGGACTAGCGGGAGGGCCCATGAGCAGTTCTTC. This codes for CASSLVGTSGRAHEQFF. The full variable domain, rest sourced from reference TRBV5-5 and TRBJ2-1, is DAGVTQSPTHLIKTRGQQVTLRCSPISGHKSVSWYQQVLGQGPQFIFQYYEKEERGRGNFPDRFSARQFPNYSSELNVNALLLGDSALYLCASSLVGTSGRAHEQFFGPGTRLTVL.

This chain uses TRBV5-5 with TRBJ1-5; 8 bases match TRBD1. J gave up 3 bases and V 4 bases, and 3 bases lay outside the gene matches. Germline V gene sequence: CDR1 SGHKS, CDR2 YYEKEE (reference sequence). The length of the CDR3 is 14 residues. CDR3 sequence reads: CASSPGQVNQPQHF. The CDR3 DNA reads as TGTGCCAGCAGCCCGGGACAGGTCAATCAGCCCCAGCATTTT.

This clone showed up just a few times. This chain joins TRBV4-1 and TRBJ2-2; 11 bases agree with TRBD2. The trim removed 6 bases at V and 2 bases at J, leaving 8 bases unmatched. The CDR3 contains 17 residues. Looked up from germline, CDR1 is MGHRA and CDR2 is YSYEKL. The CDR3 DNA reads as TGCGCCAGCAGAGGGACTAGCGGCAGAACCAACACCGGGGAGCTGTTTTTT. It translates to CASRGTSGRTNTGELFF.